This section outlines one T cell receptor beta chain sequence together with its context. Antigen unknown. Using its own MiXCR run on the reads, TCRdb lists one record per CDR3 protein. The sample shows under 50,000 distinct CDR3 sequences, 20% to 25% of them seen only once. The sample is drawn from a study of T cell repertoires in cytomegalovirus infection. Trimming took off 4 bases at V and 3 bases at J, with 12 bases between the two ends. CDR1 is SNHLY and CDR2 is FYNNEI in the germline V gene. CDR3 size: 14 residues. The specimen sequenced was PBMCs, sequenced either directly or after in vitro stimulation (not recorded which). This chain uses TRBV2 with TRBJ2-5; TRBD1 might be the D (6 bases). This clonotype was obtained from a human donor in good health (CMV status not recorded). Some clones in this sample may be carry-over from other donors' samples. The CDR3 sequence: CASSAWTDKETQYF. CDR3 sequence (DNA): TGTGCCAGCAGTGCCTGGACAGACAAAGAGACCCAGTACTTC.